This is a list of T cell receptor beta chains from one sample in a study of identical twins. TCRdb used MiXCR to reprocess the 5' RACE reads, holding one entry per CDR3 protein. The repertoire has roughly 770,000 distinct CDR3 sequences, about 18% of them found once; the top ten carry less than 15%. These sequences were also reported in another study, on T cells expressing NK-cell markers.

The sample was PBMCs. Every receptor here comes from a woman aged 18-29 years in good health. Each CDR3 is given with its conserved first and last residue. The D gene is left open where the match is weak. The listing skips clone size in some rows; elsewhere it reads once, few, many or a size class.

cdr3_aa | cdr3_nt | j_call | v_call | clone_size | d_call
CASSLEGQVPGELFF | TGCGCCAGCAGCTTGGAGGGACAGGTTCCCGGGGAGCTGTTTTTT | TRBJ2-2 | TRBV5-1 | few | TRBD1
CASSSRLGTQYF | TGTGCCAGCAGTTCCAGACTAGGTACGCAGTATTTT | TRBJ2-3 | TRBV12-3/TRBV12-4 | - | -
CASSLDSSSNYGYTF | TGTGCCAGCAGCCTGGACAGCTCTTCTAACTATGGCTACACCTTC | TRBJ1-2 | TRBV7-3 | few | -
CSAGLGQGNEQYF | TGCAGTGCTGGCTTGGGGCAGGGGAACGAGCAGTACTTC | TRBJ2-7 | TRBV20-1 | few | -
CASSFSGRDEQFF | TGTGCCAGCAGCTTTAGCGGGAGGGACGAGCAGTTCTTC | TRBJ2-1 | TRBV7-7 | once | TRBD2
CSARWEAYEQFF | TGCAGTGCTCGATGGGAGGCTTATGAGCAGTTCTTC | TRBJ2-1 | TRBV20-1 | few | -
CASSFHSSYEQYF | TGTGCCAGCAGTTTTCACAGCTCCTACGAGCAGTACTTC | TRBJ2-7 | TRBV12-3/TRBV12-4 | - | -
CASSLVPGGTLSAEAFF | TGCGCCAGCAGCTTAGTCCCTGGAGGTACCCTATCAGCTGAAGCTTTCTTT | TRBJ1-1 | TRBV5-1 | - | -
CASSERGVYNEQFF | TGCGCCAGCAGCGAGCGGGGGGTCTACAATGAGCAGTTCTTC | TRBJ2-1 | TRBV5-1 | few | TRBD2
CSVVTTVPLFF | TGCAGCGTAGTAACGACAGTCCCATTGTTCTTC | TRBJ2-1 | TRBV29-1 | few | -
CSASGSSEQYF | TGCAGTGCTAGCGGGAGCTCGGAGCAGTACTTC | TRBJ2-7 | TRBV20-1 | - | -
CATSREGLAEETQYF | TGTGCCACCAGCAGAGAAGGGCTAGCGGAAGAGACCCAGTACTTC | TRBJ2-5 | TRBV15 | - | TRBD2
CASSPIQDYGYTF | TGTGCCAGCAGTCCCATCCAGGACTATGGCTACACCTTC | TRBJ1-2 | TRBV12-3/TRBV12-4 | few | -
CASSKTGNVDQPQHF | TGTGCCAGCAGTAAGACAGGGAATGTCGATCAGCCCCAGCATTTT | TRBJ1-5 | TRBV12-3/TRBV12-4 | many | TRBD1
CASSYSDGGRGSPLHF | TGTGCCAGCAGTTACTCGGATGGAGGGAGGGGTTCACCCCTCCACTTT | TRBJ1-6 | TRBV6-5 | many | -
CASSYDIQTMFPWSNEQFF | TGTGCCAGCAGTTACGATATCCAGACGATGTTTCCGTGGAGCAATGAGCAGTTCTTC | TRBJ2-1 | TRBV6-5 | many | -
CASSTGPLMGQFF | TGTGCCAGCAGCACGGGACCCCTTATGGGGCAGTTCTTC | TRBJ2-1 | TRBV12-3/TRBV12-4 | - | -
CASSQDRGGTDTQYF | TGTGCCAGCAGCCAAGATCGCGGGGGCACAGATACGCAGTATTTT | TRBJ2-3 | TRBV4-2 | many | -
CASSFGRSQETQYF | TGTGCCAGCAGTTTTGGTCGCAGCCAAGAGACCCAGTACTTC | TRBJ2-5 | TRBV12-3/TRBV12-4 | few | -
CATSKEYEQYF | TGTGCCACCAGCAAAGAATACGAGCAGTACTTC | TRBJ2-7 | TRBV15 | - | -
CASQTGGKDTQYF | TGTGCCAGCCAGACAGGGGGCAAAGATACGCAGTATTTT | TRBJ2-3 | TRBV12-3/TRBV12-4 | - | TRBD1
CASSPLPKSYEQYF | TGTGCCAGCAGCCCCCTGCCAAAATCCTACGAGCAGTACTTC | TRBJ2-7 | TRBV5-5 | few | -
CASSGRQAQSRNEQFF | TGTGCCAGCAGTGGCCGACAGGCACAATCTCGGAATGAGCAGTTCTTC | TRBJ2-1 | TRBV2 | - | -
CASSLARGAGTDTQYF | TGTGCCAGCAGTTTAGCGCGGGGGGCAGGCACAGATACGCAGTATTTT | TRBJ2-3 | TRBV12-3/TRBV12-4 | few | TRBD2
CSARDYSDTF | TGCAGTGCTAGAGATTACTCGGACACCTTC | TRBJ1-2 | TRBV20-1 | few | -
CANSWFGGGYNEQFF | TGTGCCAATAGCTGGTTCGGGGGAGGTTACAATGAGCAGTTCTTC | TRBJ2-1 | TRBV7-2 | - | -
CASRKQGGGNEQFF | TGTGCCAGCAGAAAACAGGGTGGGGGAAATGAGCAGTTCTTC | TRBJ2-1 | TRBV12-3/TRBV12-4 | - | -
CASSLFPRTGNTGELFF | TGTGCCAGCAGTTTATTCCCGAGGACAGGGAACACCGGGGAGCTGTTTTTT | TRBJ2-2 | TRBV12-3/TRBV12-4 | - | TRBD1
CASSLGLWVRDYEQYF | TGTGCCAGCAGCTTAGGTTTATGGGTGCGGGACTACGAGCAGTACTTC | TRBJ2-7 | TRBV11-2 | few | -
CASHQGASATDTQYF | TGCGCCAGCCACCAAGGGGCTAGCGCCACAGATACGCAGTATTTT | TRBJ2-3 | TRBV5-1 | - | -
CSARPGGSEQYF | TGCAGTGCTAGGCCCGGGGGATCCGAGCAGTACTTC | TRBJ2-7 | TRBV20-1 | - | -
CASSPNRGTEAFF | TGTGCCAGCAGCCCTAACAGGGGCACTGAAGCTTTCTTT | TRBJ1-1 | TRBV7-2 | few | TRBD1
CASSLWQVNTEAFF | TGTGCCAGCAGTTTGTGGCAGGTGAACACTGAAGCTTTCTTT | TRBJ1-1 | TRBV12-3/TRBV12-4 | - | -
CCARTAGAGVGTDTQYF | TGCTGTGCTAGAACAGCAGGAGCGGGAGTCGGCACAGATACGCAGTATTTT | TRBJ2-3 | TRBV20-1 | - | TRBD2
CASSYRLAGGTRTDTQYF | TGTGCCAGCAGTTACCGGCTAGCGGGGGGCACCCGCACAGATACGCAGTATTTT | TRBJ2-3 | TRBV6-2/TRBV6-3 | - | TRBD2
CASSLPVGSGANVLTF | TGCGCCAGCAGCTTGCCCGTGGGATCTGGGGCCAACGTCCTGACTTTC | TRBJ2-6 | TRBV5-1 | - | -
CASRPTGGHEQYF | TGTGCCAGCAGACCCACAGGGGGCCACGAGCAGTACTTC | TRBJ2-7 | TRBV12-3/TRBV12-4 | few | TRBD1
CASSFRLAGVYSTDTQYF | TGTGCCAGCAGCTTCAGGCTAGCGGGGGTGTATAGCACAGATACGCAGTATTTT | TRBJ2-3 | TRBV5-6 | - | TRBD2
CASSHSLGTGLFGEQFF | TGTGCCAGCAGCCATTCCTTGGGGACAGGATTATTTGGTGAGCAGTTCTTC | TRBJ2-1 | TRBV3-1 | - | TRBD1
CSVEFMGQGTSEQYF | TGCAGCGTTGAATTTATGGGACAGGGGACGAGCGAGCAGTACTTC | TRBJ2-7 | TRBV29-1 | few | TRBD1
CSVGRQGGVETQYF | TGCAGCGTTGGGAGACAGGGGGGAGTGGAGACCCAGTACTTC | TRBJ2-5 | TRBV29-1 | - | TRBD1
CASSFRAGGTEAFF | TGTGCCAGCAGTTTTCGGGCTGGCGGCACTGAAGCTTTCTTT | TRBJ1-1 | TRBV12-3/TRBV12-4 | - | -
CASSLPGTFFAETQYF | TGTGCCAGCAGCTTACCTGGGACTTTTTTCGCAGAGACCCAGTACTTC | TRBJ2-5 | TRBV7-9 | few | -
CASRPPFGNTEAFF | TGTGCCAGCAGACCCCCTTTCGGTAACACTGAAGCTTTCTTT | TRBJ1-1 | TRBV7-2 | - | -
CASSYRGGLSTDTQYF | TGTGCCAGCAGTTACCGCGGGGGCCTCAGCACAGATACGCAGTATTTT | TRBJ2-3 | TRBV6-5 | few | -
CASSRIQGIFYNSPLHF | TGTGCCAGCAGTCGGATACAGGGAATTTTCTATAATTCACCCCTCCACTTT | TRBJ1-6 | TRBV7-9 | few | -
CASSYRGQGLKETQYF | TGTGCCAGCAGCTACAGGGGACAGGGGCTCAAAGAGACCCAGTACTTC | TRBJ2-5 | TRBV12-3/TRBV12-4 | many | TRBD1
CAISERGPLTDTQYF | TGTGCCATCAGTGAGCGGGGCCCTCTCACAGATACGCAGTATTTT | TRBJ2-3 | TRBV10-3 | few | -
CASSLGGQGVYSYEQYF | TGTGCCAGCAGTTTGGGTGGACAGGGGGTCTACTCCTACGAGCAGTACTTC | TRBJ2-7 | TRBV27 | few | TRBD1
CASSLASGGHFF | TGTGCCAGCAGCTTAGCGTCAGGGGGGCATTTCTTT | TRBJ1-1 | TRBV7-9 | few | TRBD1
CASSSALSVPNTEAFF | TGTGCCAGCAGTTCAGCACTCTCGGTCCCGAACACTGAAGCTTTCTTT | TRBJ1-1 | TRBV6-2/TRBV6-3 | - | -
CASVGNTEAFF | TGTGCCAGTGTTGGGAACACTGAAGCTTTCTTT | TRBJ1-1 | TRBV19 | many | -
CSGSKHRDPYEQYF | TGCAGTGGATCGAAACACCGGGATCCCTACGAGCAGTACTTC | TRBJ2-7 | TRBV20-1 | few | -